The present T cell receptor beta chain was sequenced within a study of T cells in Graves' hyperthyroidism and ophthalmopathy. Whole-study results and caveats: Ophthalmopathy was model-predicted a median roughly 6.5 months pre-onset. Among thyroid clonotypes expanded above 0.001, most also appeared in blood.

There were TCR beta CDR3 regions amplified from RNA transcripts. With the HTBI primer set, the TCR CDR3 went through a first round of RT-PCR. TCRdb independently ran MiXCR on the multiplex PCR reads; one entry per CDR3 protein. The sample includes about 320,000 distinct CDR3 sequences, approximately 17% of them seen just once. This clonotype appeared many times. Its antigen remains unidentified. Trimming cost V 5 bases and J 5 bases, with 15 bases left between them. The CDR3 covers 14 residues. CDR1 MDHEN and CDR2 SYDVKM come from the germline V gene. No ophthalmopathy progression within 18 months constituted stable Graves' hyperthyroidism.

V usage is TRBV28 and J usage is TRBJ1-2; D not certain. Sequenced input: blood. This receptor was obtained from a man aged 25-45 years with Graves' hyperthyroidism. The CDR3 DNA reads TGTGCCAGCAGTGGATCACAAGTGGGTTATGGCTACACCTTC. This gives the protein CASSGSQVGYGYTF.